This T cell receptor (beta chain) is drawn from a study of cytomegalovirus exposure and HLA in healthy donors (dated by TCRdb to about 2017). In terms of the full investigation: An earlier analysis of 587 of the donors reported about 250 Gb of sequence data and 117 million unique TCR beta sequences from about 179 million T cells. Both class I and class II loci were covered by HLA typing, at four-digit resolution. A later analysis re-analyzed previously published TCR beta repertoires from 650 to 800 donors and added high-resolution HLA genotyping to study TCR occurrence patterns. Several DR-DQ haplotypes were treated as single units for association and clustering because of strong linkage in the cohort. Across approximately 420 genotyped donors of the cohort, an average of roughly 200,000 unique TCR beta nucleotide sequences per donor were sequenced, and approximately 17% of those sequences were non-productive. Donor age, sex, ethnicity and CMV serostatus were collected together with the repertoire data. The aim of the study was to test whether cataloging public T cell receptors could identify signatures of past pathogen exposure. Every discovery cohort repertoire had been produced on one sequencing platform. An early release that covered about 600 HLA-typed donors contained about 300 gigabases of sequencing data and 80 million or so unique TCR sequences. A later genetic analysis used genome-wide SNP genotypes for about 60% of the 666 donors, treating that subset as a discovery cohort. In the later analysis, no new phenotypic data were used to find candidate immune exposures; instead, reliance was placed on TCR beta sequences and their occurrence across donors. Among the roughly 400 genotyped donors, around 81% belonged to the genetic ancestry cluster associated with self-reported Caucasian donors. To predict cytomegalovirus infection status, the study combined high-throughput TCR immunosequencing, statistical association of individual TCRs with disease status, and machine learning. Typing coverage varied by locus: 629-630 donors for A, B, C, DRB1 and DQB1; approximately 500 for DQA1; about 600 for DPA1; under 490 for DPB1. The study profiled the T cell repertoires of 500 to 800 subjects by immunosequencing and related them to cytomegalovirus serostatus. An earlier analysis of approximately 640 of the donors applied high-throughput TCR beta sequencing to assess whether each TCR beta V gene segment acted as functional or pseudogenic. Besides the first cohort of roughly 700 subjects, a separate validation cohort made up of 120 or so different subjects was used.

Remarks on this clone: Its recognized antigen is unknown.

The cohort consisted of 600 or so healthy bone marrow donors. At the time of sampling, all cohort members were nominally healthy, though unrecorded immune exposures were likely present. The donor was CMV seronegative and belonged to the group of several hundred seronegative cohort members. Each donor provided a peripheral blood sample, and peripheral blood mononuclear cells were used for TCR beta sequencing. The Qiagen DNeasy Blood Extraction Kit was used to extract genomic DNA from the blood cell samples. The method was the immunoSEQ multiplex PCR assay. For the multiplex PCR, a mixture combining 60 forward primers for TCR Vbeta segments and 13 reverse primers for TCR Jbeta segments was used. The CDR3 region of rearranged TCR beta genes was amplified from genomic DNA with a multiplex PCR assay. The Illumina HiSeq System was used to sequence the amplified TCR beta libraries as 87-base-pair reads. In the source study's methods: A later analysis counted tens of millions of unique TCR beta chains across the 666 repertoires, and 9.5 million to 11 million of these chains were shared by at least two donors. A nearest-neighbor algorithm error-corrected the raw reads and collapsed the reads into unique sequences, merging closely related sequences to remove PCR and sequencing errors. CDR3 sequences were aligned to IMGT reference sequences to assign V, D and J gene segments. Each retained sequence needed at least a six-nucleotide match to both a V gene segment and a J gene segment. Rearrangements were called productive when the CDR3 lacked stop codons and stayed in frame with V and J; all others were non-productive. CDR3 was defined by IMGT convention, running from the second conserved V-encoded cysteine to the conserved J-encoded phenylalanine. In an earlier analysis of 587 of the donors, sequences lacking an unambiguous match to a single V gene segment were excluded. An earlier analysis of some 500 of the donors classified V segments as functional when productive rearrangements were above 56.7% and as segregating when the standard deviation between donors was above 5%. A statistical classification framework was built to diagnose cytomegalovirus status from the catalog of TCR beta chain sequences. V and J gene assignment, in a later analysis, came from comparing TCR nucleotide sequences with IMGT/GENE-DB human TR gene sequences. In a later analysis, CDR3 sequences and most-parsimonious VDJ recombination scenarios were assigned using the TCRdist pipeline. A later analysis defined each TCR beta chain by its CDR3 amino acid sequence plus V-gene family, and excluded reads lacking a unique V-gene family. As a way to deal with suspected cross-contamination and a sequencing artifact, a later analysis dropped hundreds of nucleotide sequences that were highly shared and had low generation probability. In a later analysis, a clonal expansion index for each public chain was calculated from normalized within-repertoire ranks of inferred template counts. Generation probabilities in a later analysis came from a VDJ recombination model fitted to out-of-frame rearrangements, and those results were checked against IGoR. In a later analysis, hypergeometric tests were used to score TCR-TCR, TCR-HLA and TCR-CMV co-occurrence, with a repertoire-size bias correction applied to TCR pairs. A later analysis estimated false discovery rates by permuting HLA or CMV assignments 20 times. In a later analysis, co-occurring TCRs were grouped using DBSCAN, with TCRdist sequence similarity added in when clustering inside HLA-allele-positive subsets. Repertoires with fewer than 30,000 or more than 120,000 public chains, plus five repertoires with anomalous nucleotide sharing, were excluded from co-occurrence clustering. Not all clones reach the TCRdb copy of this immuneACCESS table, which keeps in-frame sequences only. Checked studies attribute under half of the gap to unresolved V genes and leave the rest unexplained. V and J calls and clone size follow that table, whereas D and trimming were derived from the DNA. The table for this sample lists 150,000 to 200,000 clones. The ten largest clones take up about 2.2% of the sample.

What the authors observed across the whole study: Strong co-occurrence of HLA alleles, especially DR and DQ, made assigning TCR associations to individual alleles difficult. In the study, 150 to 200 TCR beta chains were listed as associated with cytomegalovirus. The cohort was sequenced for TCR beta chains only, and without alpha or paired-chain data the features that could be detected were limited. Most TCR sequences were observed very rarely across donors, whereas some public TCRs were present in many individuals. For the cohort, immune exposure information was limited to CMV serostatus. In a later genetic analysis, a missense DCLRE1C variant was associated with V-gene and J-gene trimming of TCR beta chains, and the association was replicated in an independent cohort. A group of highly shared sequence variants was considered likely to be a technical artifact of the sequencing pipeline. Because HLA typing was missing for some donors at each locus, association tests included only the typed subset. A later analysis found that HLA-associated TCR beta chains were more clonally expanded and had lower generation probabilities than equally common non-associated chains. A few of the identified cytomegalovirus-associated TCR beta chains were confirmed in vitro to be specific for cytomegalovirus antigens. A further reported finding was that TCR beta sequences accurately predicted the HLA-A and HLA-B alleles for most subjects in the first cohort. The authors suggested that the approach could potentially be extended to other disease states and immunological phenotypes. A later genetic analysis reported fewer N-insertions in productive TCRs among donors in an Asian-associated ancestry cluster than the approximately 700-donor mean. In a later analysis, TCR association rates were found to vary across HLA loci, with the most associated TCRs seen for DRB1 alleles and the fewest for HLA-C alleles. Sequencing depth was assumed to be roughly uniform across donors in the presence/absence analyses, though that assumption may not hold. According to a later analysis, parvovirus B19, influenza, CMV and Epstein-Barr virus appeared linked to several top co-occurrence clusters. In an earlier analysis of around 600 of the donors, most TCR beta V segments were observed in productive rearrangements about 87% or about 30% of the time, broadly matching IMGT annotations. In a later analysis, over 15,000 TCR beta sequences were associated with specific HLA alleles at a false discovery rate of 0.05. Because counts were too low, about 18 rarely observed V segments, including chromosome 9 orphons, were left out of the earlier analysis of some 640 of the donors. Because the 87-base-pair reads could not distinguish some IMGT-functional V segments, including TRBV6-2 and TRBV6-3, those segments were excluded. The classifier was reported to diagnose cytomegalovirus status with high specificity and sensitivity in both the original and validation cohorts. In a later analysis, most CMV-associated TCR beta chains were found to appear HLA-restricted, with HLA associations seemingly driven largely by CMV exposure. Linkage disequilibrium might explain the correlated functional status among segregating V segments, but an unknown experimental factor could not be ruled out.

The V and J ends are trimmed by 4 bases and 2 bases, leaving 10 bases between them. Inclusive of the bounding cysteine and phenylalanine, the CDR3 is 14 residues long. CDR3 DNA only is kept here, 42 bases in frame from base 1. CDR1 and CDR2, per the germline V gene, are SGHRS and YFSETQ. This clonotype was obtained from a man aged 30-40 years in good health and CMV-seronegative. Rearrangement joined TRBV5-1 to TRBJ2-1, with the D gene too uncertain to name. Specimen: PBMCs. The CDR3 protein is CASSLDVAYNEQFF. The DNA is TGCGCCAGCAGCCTAGACGTCGCCTACAATGAGCAGTTCTTC.